The T cell receptor (beta chain) under discussion was sequenced for a study of vaccination and CD4 T cells after COVID-19 (dated by TCRdb to about 2022). For context, the study as a whole: Convalescent patients had a positive SARS-CoV-2 result on nasal swab PCR, and of these patients, nine had mild disease and one had severe disease. In the convalescent cohort there were six males and four females, among whom were two Hispanic individuals, seven Caucasians, two Asians and one multiracial person. Two doses of either the Pfizer-BioNTech BNT162b2 vaccine (n=8) or the Moderna mRNA-1273 vaccine (n=2) were administered to participants. Post-COVID blood samples from convalescent patients were collected a median of 101 days after diagnosis, with a range of 35 to 161 days. The time from the second vaccine dose to post-vaccine blood sampling had a median of 72 days and ranged from roughly 13 to 241 days. For stimulating the cultures, overlapping spike peptide pools were used, derived from SARS-CoV-2 as well as from the common cold coronaviruses HCoV-NL63, HCoV-OC43 and HCoV-229E. As controls, cultures received a CEFX viral epitope pool (the positive control), an HIV-1 Nef peptide pool (the negative control), or no peptide at all. In approximately eleven COVID-19 convalescent patients and several infection-naive healthy vaccine recipients, the spike-specific CD4+ TCR repertoire before mRNA vaccination was compared with the repertoire after mRNA vaccination. The study at large found these results: In convalescent patients, a median roughly 86% of post-vaccine SARS-CoV-2-reactive clones were detected only after vaccination, suggesting vaccine-specific priming. Although the median number of SARS-CoV-2-reactive clonotypes went up from some 23 after infection to 38 after vaccination, the increase was not significant. Of the vaccine-specific clones found in convalescent patients, nearly all (304 of 307) were mono-reactive for SARS-CoV-2 spike instead of being cross-reactive with common cold coronaviruses. The number of convalescent patients in the study was relatively small, and the study did not examine early timepoints following natural infection.

Libraries were made using PCR. DNA from cultured CD4+ T cells was subjected to TCR sequencing with the Oncomine TCR Beta short-read assay at the Johns Hopkins FTIC core. The QIAamp micro DNA kit was used to extract genomic DNA from the cultured CD4+ T cells. The Oncomine TCR Beta libraries from cultured CD4+ T cells were pooled using unique dual indexes and then sequenced on an Illumina iSeq 100. Per the authors' processing: Non-productive sequences were removed, and CDR3s not starting with C, not ending with F or W, or shorter than 7 amino acids were discarded. Antigen-specific clonotypes were identified with the MANAFEST web application by comparing peptide-stimulated wells with reference and other culture wells. An FDR below 0.05, an odds ratio above 5, and a productive frequency above 0.1% in at least two of three replicate wells were required for clones to be considered positive. Clonotypes that were significantly expanded in both SARS-CoV-2 spike wells and at least one common cold coronavirus spike condition were defined as cross-reactive. Using R version 3.6.1, CDR3 homology was evaluated through Levenshtein distances (stringdist) along with unrooted phylogenetic trees (ape). TCRdb reran the public reads through fastp at Q25 and MiXCR, keeping productive beta chains. Each entry merges the rows of one CDR3 protein and shows their most common DNA and genes. The V and J calls and clone size are TCRdb's, not the authors'. A total of over 15,000 distinct CDR3 sequences appear in this sample, around 52% of them only once. Clones ranked in the top ten supply roughly 3.5% of the sample.

The intended sense of this specimen's treatment or condition label: roughly ten-day PBMC culture with coronavirus spike peptide pools or control peptides (ViraFEST assay). The ViraFEST assay was used in the study, in which antigen-specific T cells were expanded with peptide pools and expanded clonotypes were subsequently identified by TCR sequencing. The convalescent patients' positive SARS-CoV-2 PCR tests were from March to December 2020, which was before the Alpha, Beta and Delta variants emerged in the United States. PBMCs were cultured at 1.5 million to 2.5 million per well in IMDM supplemented with about 5.5% human AB serum and 8 to 10 IU/ml IL-2, with roughly 10 ug/ml peptide pools added. On days 3 and 7, half of the culture medium was replaced with fresh IL-2-containing medium. CD4+ T cells were isolated after about 10 days of culture through negative selection using the EasySep CD4+ T cell isolation kit. Ficoll-Paque Plus gradient centrifugation was used to isolate PBMCs from whole blood, and the isolated PBMCs were then either used fresh or cryopreserved at -140C. In general, triplicate wells were set up for every culture condition.

Details on this clonotype: This clone's antigen is unknown. No quality values exist for individual bases; no much larger clone is one base distant.

The cysteine opens and the phenylalanine closes a CDR3 of 12 amino acids. Here the CDR3 DNA is all that survives: 36 bases in frame from base 1. V is cut by 6 bases and J by 3 bases, and the space between the germline ends is 11 bases. Per the germline V gene (reference sequence), DFQATT is the CDR1 and SNEGSKA is the CDR2. The chain couples TRBV20-1 to TRBJ1-1; no D gene is confidently identified. This TCR was recovered from a human donor who had recovered from COVID-19. Specimen: CD4+ T cells from blood, cultured in vitro, collected before SARS-CoV-2 vaccination. CDR3 loop: CSATDRDTEAFF. The nucleotide sequence is TGCAGTGCCACGGACCGGGACACTGAAGCTTTCTTT.